Each of the 2 T cell receptor beta chains below was sequenced from the same sample in a study of identical twins. From the 5' RACE reads, TCRdb called clonotypes with MiXCR, one entry per CDR3 protein. The sample lists around 340,000 distinct CDR3 sequences; approximately 9.1% were seen once. The sequenced sample was naive T cells sorted from blood. The receptors stem from a woman aged 45-59 years in good health.

This clonotype was seen a handful of times. The chain recombines TRBV5-6 with TRBJ2-1, with D unclear. The CDR3 contains 14 residues. The germline V and J ends were trimmed by 4 bases and 4 bases, with 12 bases remaining between them. Germline CDR1 SGHDT, CDR2 YYEEEE. The CDR3 here is CASSVQSLYNEQFF. Here the CDR3 DNA reads TGTGCCAGCAGCGTTCAGAGTTTATACAATGAGCAGTTCTTC.

This clonotype has more than one count but fewer than ten. V and J are TRBV11-2 and TRBJ2-1, with D tentatively TRBD2 (5 bases). Germline-derived CDR1 and CDR2 are SGHAT and FQNNGV. The CDR3 is 16 residues long. The V and J ends lost 2 bases and 0 bases respectively, with 11 bases between them. DNA of the CDR3: TGTGCCAGCAGCTTAAGACTAAAGAGCTCCTACAATGAGCAGTTCTTC. Encoded protein: CASSLRLKSSYNEQFF.